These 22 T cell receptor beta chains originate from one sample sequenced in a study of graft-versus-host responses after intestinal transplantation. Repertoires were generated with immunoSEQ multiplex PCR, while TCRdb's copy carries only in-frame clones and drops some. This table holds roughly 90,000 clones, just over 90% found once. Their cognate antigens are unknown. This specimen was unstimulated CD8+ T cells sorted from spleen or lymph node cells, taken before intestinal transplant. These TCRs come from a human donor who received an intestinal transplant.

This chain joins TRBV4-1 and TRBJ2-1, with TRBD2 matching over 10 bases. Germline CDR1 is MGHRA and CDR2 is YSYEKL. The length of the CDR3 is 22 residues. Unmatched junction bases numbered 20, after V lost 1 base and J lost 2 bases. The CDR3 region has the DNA TGCGCCAGCAGCCAAGGGAGACTAGCGGGTACCCGATCTGACCGAGCCTACAATGAGCAGTTCTTC. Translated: CASSQGRLAGTRSDRAYNEQFF.

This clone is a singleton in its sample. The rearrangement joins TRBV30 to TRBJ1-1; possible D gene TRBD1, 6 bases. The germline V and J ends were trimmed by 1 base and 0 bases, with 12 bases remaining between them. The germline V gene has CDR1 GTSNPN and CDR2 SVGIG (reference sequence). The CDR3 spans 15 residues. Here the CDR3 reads CAWSEDSSMNTEAFF. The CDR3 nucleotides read TGTGCCTGGAGTGAGGACAGCTCAATGAACACTGAAGCTTTCTTT.

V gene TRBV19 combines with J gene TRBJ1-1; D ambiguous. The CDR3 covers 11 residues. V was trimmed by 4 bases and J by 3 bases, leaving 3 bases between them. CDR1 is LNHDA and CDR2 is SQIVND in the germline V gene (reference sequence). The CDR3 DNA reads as TGTGCCAGTAGTAAGTACACTGAAGCTTTCTTT. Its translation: CASSKYTEAFF. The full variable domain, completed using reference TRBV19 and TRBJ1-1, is DGGITQSPKYLFRKEGQNVTLSCEQNLNHDAMYWYRQDPGQGLRLIYYSQIVNDFQKGDIAEGYSVSREKKESFPLTVTSAQKNPTAFYLCASSKYTEAFFGQGTRLTVV.

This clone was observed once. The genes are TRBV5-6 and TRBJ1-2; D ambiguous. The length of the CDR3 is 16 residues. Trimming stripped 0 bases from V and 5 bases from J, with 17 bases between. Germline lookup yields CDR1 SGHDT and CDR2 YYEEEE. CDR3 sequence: CASSLGLAGVLYGYTF. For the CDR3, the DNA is TGTGCCAGCAGCTTGGGTTTAGCAGGAGTCCTGTATGGCTACACCTTC.

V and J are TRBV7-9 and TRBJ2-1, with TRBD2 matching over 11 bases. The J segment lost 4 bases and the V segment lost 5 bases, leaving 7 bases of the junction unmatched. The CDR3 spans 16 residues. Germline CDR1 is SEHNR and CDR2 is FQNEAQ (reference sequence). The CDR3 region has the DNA TGTGCCAGCAGCGCCCCTTTAGCGGGGGGGTACAATGAGCAGTTCTTC. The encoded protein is CASSAPLAGGYNEQFF. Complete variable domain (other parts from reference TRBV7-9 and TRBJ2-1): DTGVSQNPRHKITKRGQNVTFRCDPISEHNRLYWYRQTLGQGPEFLTYFQNEAQLEKSRLLSDRFSAERPKGSFSTLEIQRTEQGDSAMYLCASSAPLAGGYNEQFFGPGTRLTVL.

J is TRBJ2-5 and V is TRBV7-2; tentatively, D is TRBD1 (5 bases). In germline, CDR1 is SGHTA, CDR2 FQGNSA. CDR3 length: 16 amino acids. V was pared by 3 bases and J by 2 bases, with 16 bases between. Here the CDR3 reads CASSFVVGLSQETQYF. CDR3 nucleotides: TGTGCCAGCAGCTTTGTCGTGGGGCTCTCTCAAGAGACCCAGTACTTC.

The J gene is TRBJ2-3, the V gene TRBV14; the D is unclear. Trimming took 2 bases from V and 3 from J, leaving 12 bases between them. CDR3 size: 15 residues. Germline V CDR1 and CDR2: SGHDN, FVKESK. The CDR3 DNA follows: TGTGCCAGCAGCCAAATCGCGTCGGAAACAGATACGCAGTATTTT. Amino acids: CASSQIASETDTQYF.

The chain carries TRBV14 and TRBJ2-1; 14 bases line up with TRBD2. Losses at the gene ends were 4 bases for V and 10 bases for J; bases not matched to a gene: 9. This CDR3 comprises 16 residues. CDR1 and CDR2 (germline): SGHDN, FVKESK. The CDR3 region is CASSPPGLAGVGEQFF. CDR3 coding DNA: TGTGCCAGCAGCCCTCCGGGACTAGCGGGGGTAGGGGAGCAGTTCTTC.

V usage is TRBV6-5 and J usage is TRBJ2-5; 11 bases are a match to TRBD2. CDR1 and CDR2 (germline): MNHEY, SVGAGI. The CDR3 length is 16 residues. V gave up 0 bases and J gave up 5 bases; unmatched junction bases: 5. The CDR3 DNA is TGTGCCAGCAGTTACTCTGGACTAGCGGGTCAGGAGACCCAGTACTTC. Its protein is CASSYSGLAGQETQYF.

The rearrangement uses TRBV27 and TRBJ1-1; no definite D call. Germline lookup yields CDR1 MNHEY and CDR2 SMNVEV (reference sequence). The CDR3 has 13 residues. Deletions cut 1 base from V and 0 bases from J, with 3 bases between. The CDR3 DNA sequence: TGTGCCAGCAGTTTATTGTTGAACACTGAAGCTTTCTTT. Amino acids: CASSLLLNTEAFF.

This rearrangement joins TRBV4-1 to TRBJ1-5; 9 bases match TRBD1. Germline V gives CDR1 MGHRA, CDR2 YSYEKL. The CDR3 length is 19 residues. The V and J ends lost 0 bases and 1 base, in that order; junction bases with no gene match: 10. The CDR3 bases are TGCGCCAGCAGCCAAGATCCTTACCTCGGGACAGGGAGCAATCAGCCCCAGCATTTT. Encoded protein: CASSQDPYLGTGSNQPQHF.

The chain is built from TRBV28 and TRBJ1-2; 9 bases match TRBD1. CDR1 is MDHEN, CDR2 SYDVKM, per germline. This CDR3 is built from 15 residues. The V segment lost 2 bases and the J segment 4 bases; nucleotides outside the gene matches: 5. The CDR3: CASSLAGTGSYGYTF. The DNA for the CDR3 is TGTGCCAGCAGTTTAGCCGGGACAGGGAGCTATGGCTACACCTTC.

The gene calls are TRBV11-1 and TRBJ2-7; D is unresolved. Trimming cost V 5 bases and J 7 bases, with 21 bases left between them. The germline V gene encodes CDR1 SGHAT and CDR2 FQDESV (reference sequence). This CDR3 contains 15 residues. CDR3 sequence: CASSPRGTPVWEQYF. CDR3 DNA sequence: TGTGCCAGCAGCCCTCGAGGAACTCCGGTGTGGGAGCAGTACTTC.

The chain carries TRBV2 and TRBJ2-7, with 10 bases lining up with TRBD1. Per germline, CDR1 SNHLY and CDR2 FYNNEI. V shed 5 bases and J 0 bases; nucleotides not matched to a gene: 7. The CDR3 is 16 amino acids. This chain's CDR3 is CASSPGQGPSSYEQYF. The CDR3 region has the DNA TGTGCCAGCAGTCCGGGACAGGGGCCGTCCTCCTACGAGCAGTACTTC.

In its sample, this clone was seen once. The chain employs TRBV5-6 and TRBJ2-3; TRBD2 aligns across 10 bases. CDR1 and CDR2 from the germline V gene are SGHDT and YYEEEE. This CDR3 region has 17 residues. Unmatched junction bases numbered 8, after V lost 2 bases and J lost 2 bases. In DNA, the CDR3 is TGTGCCAGCAGCTTAGCGGGAGGGCCCTCCCTCACAGATACGCAGTATTTT. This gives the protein CASSLAGGPSLTDTQYF. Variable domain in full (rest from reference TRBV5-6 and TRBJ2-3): DAGVTQSPTHLIKTRGQQVTLRCSPKSGHDTVSWYQQALGQGPQFIFQYYEEEERQRGNFPDRFSGHQFPNYSSELNVNALLLGDSALYLCASSLAGGPSLTDTQYFGPGTRLTVL.

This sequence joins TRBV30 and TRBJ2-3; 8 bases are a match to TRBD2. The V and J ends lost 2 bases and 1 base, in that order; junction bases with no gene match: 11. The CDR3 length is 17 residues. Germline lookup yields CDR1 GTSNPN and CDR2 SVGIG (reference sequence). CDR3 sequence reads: CAWSRPPGGSGTDTQYF. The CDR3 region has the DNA TGTGCCTGGAGTCGGCCCCCGGGGGGGAGCGGCACAGATACGCAGTATTTT.

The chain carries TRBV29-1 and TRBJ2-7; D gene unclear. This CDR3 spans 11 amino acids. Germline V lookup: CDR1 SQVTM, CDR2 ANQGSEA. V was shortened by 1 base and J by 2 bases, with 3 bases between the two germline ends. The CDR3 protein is CSVEVAYEQYF. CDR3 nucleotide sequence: TGCAGCGTTGAAGTGGCCTACGAGCAGTACTTC.

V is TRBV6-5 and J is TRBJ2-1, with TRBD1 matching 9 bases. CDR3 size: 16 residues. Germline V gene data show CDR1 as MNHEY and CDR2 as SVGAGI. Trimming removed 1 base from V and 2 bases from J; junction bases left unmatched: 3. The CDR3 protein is CASSYYGTGPYNEQFF. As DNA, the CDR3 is TGTGCCAGCAGTTACTACGGGACAGGGCCCTACAATGAGCAGTTCTTC.

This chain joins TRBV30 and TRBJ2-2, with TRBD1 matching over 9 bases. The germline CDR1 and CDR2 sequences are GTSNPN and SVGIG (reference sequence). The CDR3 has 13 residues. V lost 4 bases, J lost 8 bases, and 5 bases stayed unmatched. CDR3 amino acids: CAWKTGGAGELFF. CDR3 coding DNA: TGTGCCTGGAAGACAGGGGGTGCAGGGGAGCTGTTTTTT.

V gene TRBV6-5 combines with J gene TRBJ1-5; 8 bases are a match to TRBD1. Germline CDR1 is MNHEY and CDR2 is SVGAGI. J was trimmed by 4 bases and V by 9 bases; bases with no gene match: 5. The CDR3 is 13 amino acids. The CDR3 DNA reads TGTGCCAGTGGACAGGGACCAAATCAGCCCCAGCATTTT. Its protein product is CASGQGPNQPQHF.

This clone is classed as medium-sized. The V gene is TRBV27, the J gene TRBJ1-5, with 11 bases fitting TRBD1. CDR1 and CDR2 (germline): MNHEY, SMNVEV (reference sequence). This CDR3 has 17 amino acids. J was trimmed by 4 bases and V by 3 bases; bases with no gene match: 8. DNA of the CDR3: TGTGCCAGCAGTTTGACAGGACAGGGGGCGAGAAATCAGCCCCAGCATTTT. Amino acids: CASSLTGQGARNQPQHF.

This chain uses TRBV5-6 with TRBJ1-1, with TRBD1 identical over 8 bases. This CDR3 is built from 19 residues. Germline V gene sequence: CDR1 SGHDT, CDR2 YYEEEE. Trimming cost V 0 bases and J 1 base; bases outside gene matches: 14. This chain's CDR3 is CASSLAGGDRGGQNTEAFF. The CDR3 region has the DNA TGTGCCAGCAGCTTGGCCGGCGGAGACAGGGGAGGCCAGAACACTGAAGCTTTCTTT. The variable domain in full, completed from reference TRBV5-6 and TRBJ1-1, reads DAGVTQSPTHLIKTRGQQVTLRCSPKSGHDTVSWYQQALGQGPQFIFQYYEEEERQRGNFPDRFSGHQFPNYSSELNVNALLLGDSALYLCASSLAGGDRGGQNTEAFFGQGTRLTVV.